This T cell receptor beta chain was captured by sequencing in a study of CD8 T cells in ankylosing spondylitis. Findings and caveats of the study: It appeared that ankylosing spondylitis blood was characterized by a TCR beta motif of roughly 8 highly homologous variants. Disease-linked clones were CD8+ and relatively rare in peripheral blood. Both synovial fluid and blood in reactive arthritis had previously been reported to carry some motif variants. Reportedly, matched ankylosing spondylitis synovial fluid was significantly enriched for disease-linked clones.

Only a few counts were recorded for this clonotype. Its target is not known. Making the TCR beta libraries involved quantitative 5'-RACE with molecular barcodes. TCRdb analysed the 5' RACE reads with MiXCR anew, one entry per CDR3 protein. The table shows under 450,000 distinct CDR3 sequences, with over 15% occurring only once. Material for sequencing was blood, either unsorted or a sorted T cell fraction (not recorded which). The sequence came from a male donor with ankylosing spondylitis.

The CDR3 coding sequence is TGCGCCAGCAGCTTGATCGAGACAGGGGGGCTGTTCTTC. Translation gives CASSLIETGGLFF. The V call is TRBV5-1, the J call TRBJ2-1, with TRBD1 identical over 9 bases. Germline V gene data show CDR1 as SGHRS and CDR2 as YFSETQ. J was trimmed by 15 bases and V by 1 base; bases with no gene match: 8. The CDR3 is made up of 13 amino acids.